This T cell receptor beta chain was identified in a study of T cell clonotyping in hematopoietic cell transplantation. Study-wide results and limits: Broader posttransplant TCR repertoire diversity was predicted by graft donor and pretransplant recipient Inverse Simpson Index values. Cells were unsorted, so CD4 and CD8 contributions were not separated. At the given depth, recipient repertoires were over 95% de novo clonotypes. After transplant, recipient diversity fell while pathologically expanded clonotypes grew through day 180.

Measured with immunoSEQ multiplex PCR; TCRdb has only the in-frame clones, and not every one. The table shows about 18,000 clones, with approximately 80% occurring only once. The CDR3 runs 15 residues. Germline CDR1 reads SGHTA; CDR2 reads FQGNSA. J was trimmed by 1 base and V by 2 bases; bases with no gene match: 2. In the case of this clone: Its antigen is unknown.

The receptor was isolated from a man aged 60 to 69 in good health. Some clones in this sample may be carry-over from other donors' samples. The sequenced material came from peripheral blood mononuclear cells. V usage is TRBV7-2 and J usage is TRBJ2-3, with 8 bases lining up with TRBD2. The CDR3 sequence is CASSLRRGGTDTQYF. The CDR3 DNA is TGTGCCAGCAGCTTAAGGCGGGGGGGCACAGATACGCAGTATTTT.